The 26 T cell receptor beta chains below were found in one sample sequenced in a study of T cells in localized non-small cell lung cancer. The method was immunoSEQ multiplex PCR; TCRdb's version includes in-frame clones alone and lacks a portion of them. The data show approximately 28,000 clones, approximately 91% seen once. The sequences come from peripheral blood mononuclear cells, collected before any cancer treatment. These receptor sequences come from a woman aged 40 to 75 with stage III lung adenocarcinoma.

The chain employs TRBV4-2 and TRBJ2-1; 10 positions agree with TRBD2. CDR3 size: 17 residues. Trimming at V came to 0 bases and at J to 5 bases, leaving 7 bases not matched to a gene. Germline CDR1 reads LGHNA; CDR2 reads YNFKEQ. In DNA, the CDR3 is TGTGCCAGCAGCCAAGACGGGTCTAGCGGGGGCCACAATGAGCAGTTCTTC. It codes for CASSQDGSSGGHNEQFF.

The chain combines TRBV21-1 with TRBJ2-5. TRBV21-1 is reported as a pseudogene. CDR3 length: 18 amino acids. CDR3 loop: CASSKEVDVSPPGETQYF. The CDR3 nucleotides are TGTGCCAGCAGCAAAGAGGTAGACGTAAGTCCCCCCGGAGAGACCCAGTACTTC.

The rearrangement joins TRBV2 to TRBJ2-7, with 8 bases identical to TRBD1. The CDR3 is 19 residues long. V trimming: 7 bases; J trimming: 2 bases; junction bases outside the gene matches: 22. CDR1 SNHLY and CDR2 FYNNEI come from the germline V gene. CDR3 in DNA: TGTGCCAGCAACAAGGGTGCAGGGGGCGAAAGAATTGTCACCTACGAGCAGTACTTC. Its translation is CASNKGAGGERIVTYEQYF.

The rearrangement joins TRBV7-9 to TRBJ2-2; no firm D call. Germline assignment: CDR1 SEHNR and CDR2 FQNEAQ (reference sequence). This CDR3 is 14 amino acids long. The V and J ends lost 3 bases and 3 bases respectively, with 8 bases between them. The CDR3 DNA reads as TGTGCCAGCAGCTTCTTCACGCACACCGGGGAGCTGTTTTTT. It encodes CASSFFTHTGELFF.

This chain links TRBV2 with TRBJ1-4; TRBD1 is a possible D gene (5 bases). The germline CDR1 and CDR2 sequences are SNHLY and FYNNEI. V lost 4 bases to trimming and J lost 4 bases, with 10 bases between them. The CDR3 loop spans 14 amino acids. The CDR3 loop is CASSAGTVNEKLFF. The DNA for the CDR3 is TGTGCCAGCAGTGCCGGGACGGTTAATGAAAAACTGTTTTTT.

The gene calls are TRBV18 and TRBJ2-2; 11 positions agree with TRBD2. The CDR3 has 16 residues. Germline-derived CDR1 and CDR2 are KGHSH and LQKENI. V was clipped by 3 bases and J by 1 base; unmatched bases: 1. CDR3 in amino acids: CASSPGLAGNTGELFF. The CDR3, as DNA: TGTGCCAGCTCACCTGGACTAGCGGGGAACACCGGGGAGCTGTTTTTT. The entire variable domain, with the rest obtained from reference TRBV18 and TRBJ2-2, is as follows: NAGVMQNPRHLVRRRGQEARLRCSPMKGHSHVYWYRQLPEEGLKFMVYLQKENIIDESGMPKERFSAEFPKEGPSILRIQQVVRGDSAAYFCASSPGLAGNTGELFFGEGSRLTVL.

The chain recombines TRBV28 with TRBJ2-1; 9 bases line up with TRBD2. The CDR3 sequence is 15 residues long. The junction had 12 bases not matched to a gene; V was cut back by 7 bases and J by 8 bases. Per germline, CDR1 MDHEN and CDR2 SYDVKM. Here the CDR3 reads CASNTPGLALHEQFF. The CDR3, as DNA: TGTGCCAGCAACACTCCGGGACTAGCTCTCCATGAGCAGTTCTTC.

This sequence joins TRBV4-2 and TRBJ1-4; unclear D gene. Germline CDR1 is LGHNA and CDR2 is YNFKEQ. The CDR3 has 16 residues. Trimming stripped 3 bases from V and 2 bases from J, with 13 bases between. In DNA, the CDR3 is TGTGCCAGCAGCCAGACCGCCGGGTCGACTAATGAAAAACTGTTTTTT. Translated, it gives CASSQTAGSTNEKLFF.

This clone has only one observation. V is TRBV27 and J is TRBJ2-2; TRBD2 might be the D (6 bases). The CDR3 extends over 16 amino acids. The V gene's germline CDR1 is MNHEY and CDR2 SMNVEV (reference sequence). Trimming took 1 base from V and 7 from J, leaving 16 bases between them. The CDR3 reads CASSLLWGEMGGELFF. In nucleotides, the CDR3 is TGTGCCAGCAGTTTATTGTGGGGGGAGATGGGCGGGGAGCTGTTTTTT.

The rearrangement uses TRBV28 and TRBJ1-2; D might be TRBD1 (5 bases). The CDR3 consists of 14 residues. The V gene's germline CDR1 is MDHEN and CDR2 SYDVKM. Trimming removed 7 bases from V and 4 bases from J, with 16 bases in between. CDR3 DNA: TGTGCCAGCATCCCACCAGGGACTATCTATGGCTACACCTTC. Its protein product is CASIPPGTIYGYTF.

CDR3: CASSGKGNSGNTIYF. The CDR3 bases are TGTGCCAGCAGTGGAAAGGGTAACTCTGGAAACACCATATATTTT. The chain employs TRBV6-1 and TRBJ1-3; D is ambiguous. Trimming removed 4 bases at V and 0 bases at J, with 10 bases between. The CDR3 is made up of 15 amino acids. Germline V gene lookup returns CDR1 MNHNS and CDR2 SASEGT.

V usage is TRBV2 and J usage is TRBJ2-7, with 9 nucleotides matching TRBD1. The germline V gene has CDR1 SNHLY and CDR2 FYNNEI. There are 14 residues in the CDR3. V gave up 6 bases and J gave up 0 bases; unmatched junction bases: 3. The CDR3 nucleotides are TGTGCCAGCAGCGGGACAGGGAACTCCTACGAGCAGTACTTC. Its translation: CASSGTGNSYEQYF.

This chain connects TRBV28 to TRBJ2-1, with 12 bases lining up with TRBD2. Unmatched junction bases numbered 2, after V lost 8 bases and J lost 0 bases. The CDR3 consists of 15 residues. Germline CDR1 reads MDHEN; CDR2 reads SYDVKM. Here the CDR3 DNA reads TGTGCCAGCGCGACTAGCGGGAGCTCCTACAATGAGCAGTTCTTC. Amino acid sequence: CASATSGSSYNEQFF.

The rearrangement joins TRBV5-4 to TRBJ2-3, with D perhaps TRBD1 (6 bases). The CDR3 totals 15 residues. V shed 5 bases and J shed 2 bases, with 15 bases lying between them. Germline V lookup: CDR1 SGHNT, CDR2 YYREEE (reference sequence). CDR3: CASSSVGANTDTQYF. As DNA, the CDR3 is TGTGCCAGCAGTTCAGTGGGGGCGAACACAGATACGCAGTATTTT.

This clone was detected a few times. The chain employs TRBV9 and TRBJ1-1, with D hard to call. The germline V gene has CDR1 SGDLS and CDR2 YYNGEE. The CDR3 contains 13 residues. The V end was cut by 4 bases, the J end by 1 base, with 8 bases between. This chain's CDR3 is CASSSRRNTEAFF. The CDR3 region has the DNA TGTGCCAGCAGCTCGCGAAGGAACACTGAAGCTTTCTTT.

The V call is TRBV5-6, the J call TRBJ2-5; possibly TRBD1 for D (6 bases). Germline CDR1 reads SGHDT; CDR2 reads YYEEEE. V lost 6 bases and J lost 2, with 11 bases in between. The CDR3 is 13 amino acids. CDR3 DNA sequence: TGTGCCAGCAACCCTAGGGGGCAAGAGACCCAGTACTTC. Translated: CASNPRGQETQYF.

The V call is TRBV11-2, the J call TRBJ2-3, with D uncertain. Germline values: CDR1 SGHAT, CDR2 FQNNGV. This CDR3 region has 15 residues. V lost 5 bases, J lost 5 bases, and 17 bases lay in between. The CDR3 reads CASSRYLGVVDTQYF. The CDR3 region has the DNA TGTGCCAGCAGCAGATACCTAGGAGTCGTAGATACGCAGTATTTT.

The chain uses TRBV5-4 and TRBJ2-5; 7 bases are shared with TRBD1. Germline CDR1 and CDR2: SGHNT and YYREEE (reference sequence). J lost 5 bases, V lost 4 bases, and 5 bases had no gene match. The CDR3 runs to 13 residues. The CDR3 here is CASSVQGYETQYF. CDR3 bases: TGTGCCAGCAGCGTACAGGGGTATGAGACCCAGTACTTC.

V usage is TRBV11-1 and J usage is TRBJ2-2, with a weak D call TRBD2 (6 bases). The CDR3 is 13 residues long. V was trimmed by 10 bases and J by 4 bases, leaving 13 bases between them. Germline CDR1 reads SGHAT; CDR2 reads FQDESV (reference sequence). The CDR3 DNA reads as TGTGCCACCCAGCGGGCTTTCACCGGGGAGCTGTTTTTT. Protein product: CATQRAFTGELFF. Drawing the rest from reference TRBV11-1 and TRBJ2-2, the complete variable domain is EAEVAQSPRYKITEKSQAVAFWCDPISGHATLYWYRQILGQGPELLVQFQDESVVDDSQLPKDRFSAERLKGVDSTLKIQPAELGDSAMYLCATQRAFTGELFFGEGSRLTVL.

The chain is built from TRBV2 and TRBJ1-1; D gene unclear. Looked up from germline, CDR1 is SNHLY and CDR2 is FYNNEI. CDR3 size: 14 residues. V lost 2 bases and J lost 0, with 7 bases in between. The DNA for the CDR3 is TGTGCCAGCAGTGAAACTCGGGTGAACACTGAAGCTTTCTTT. Residues: CASSETRVNTEAFF.

This clone is a singleton in its sample. The chain links TRBV7-8 to TRBJ1-3; D is unresolved. The CDR3 totals 15 residues. V was cut by 5 bases and J by 3 bases, with 14 bases left in between. The V gene's germline CDR1 is SGHVS and CDR2 FQNEAQ. The CDR3 region is CASSPGGSNGNTIYF. The CDR3 DNA reads as TGTGCCAGCAGCCCGGGAGGTAGTAATGGAAACACCATATATTTT.

About this clone: Other DNA sequences within the sample encode an identical CDR3. The V gene is TRBV5-1, the J gene TRBJ1-1; D is unclear. Trimming removed 1 base from V and 1 base from J, with 5 bases in between. CDR3 length: 13 residues. Germline loops: CDR1 SGHRS, CDR2 YFSETQ. CDR3 nucleotide sequence: TGCGCCAGCAGCTTGAATTCGAACACTGAAGCTTTCTTT. Translated: CASSLNSNTEAFF.

Of note for this clone: An end of the junction does not agree with germline; a read error may underlie this. The chain employs TRBV7-7 and TRBJ1-1; D is undetermined. CDR1 SSHAT and CDR2 FNYEAQ come from the germline V gene (reference sequence). The CDR3 runs to 17 residues. CDR3 in DNA: TGTGCTAGCAGCTTAGCGCCCCATCGATACAAGAACACTGAAGCTTTCTTT. It translates to CASSLAPHRYKNTEAFF.

The rearrangement links TRBV7-9 to TRBJ2-1; D is perhaps TRBD2 (6 bases). Trimming stripped 2 bases from V and 0 bases from J, with 11 bases between. The CDR3 spans 16 residues. The germline CDR1 and CDR2 sequences are SEHNR and FQNEAQ (reference sequence). The CDR3 spells CASSLSLADSYNEQFF. The CDR3 DNA sequence: TGTGCCAGCAGCTTATCACTAGCAGACTCCTACAATGAGCAGTTCTTC.

The V and J genes are TRBV6-5 and TRBJ2-2; 10 bases match TRBD2. Germline CDR1 and CDR2: MNHEY and SVGAGI. CDR3 length: 15 residues. Trimming removed 8 bases from V and 5 bases from J; junction bases left unmatched: 8. The CDR3 loop is CASGTSAPDTGELFF. CDR3 sequence (DNA): TGTGCCAGCGGGACTAGCGCCCCGGATACCGGGGAGCTGTTTTTT.

V usage is TRBV30 and J usage is TRBJ1-4; D gene ambiguous. CDR3 length equals 13 residues. The germline V gene encodes CDR1 GTSNPN and CDR2 SVGIG (reference sequence). The V end lost 5 bases, the J end lost 5 bases, and 12 bases lay between the germline ends. CDR3 sequence (DNA): TGTGCCTGGCGGTTCCCCGGGAATGAAAAACTGTTTTTT. This codes for CAWRFPGNEKLFF.